This T cell receptor beta chain was identified during a study of blood T cells in healthy people across ages (dated by TCRdb to about 2015). About the study as a whole: In model experiments, template switching captured roughly one uniquely barcoded TCR beta cDNA molecule for every two T cells. To track age-related changes in TCR beta repertoire diversity, the study relied on deep sequencing normalized with unique cDNA molecular identifiers. The donors were split into four age groups: young (average around 15 years), middle-aged (roughly 39), aged (roughly 68) and long-lived (approximately 80). To avoid experimental bias, donors of different ages were spread randomly across the sequencing lanes. For two donors (one aged 18 to 29 and one aged 80 or older), the study analyzed two additional independent replicas of 1 million unique cDNA reads from the same blood draw.

This clonotype has more than one count but fewer than ten. Its binding antigen is unknown. No per-base quality is available; no much larger clone lies one base away. The library relied on 5' RACE. Sequencer: Illumina HiSeq 2500. A second PCR of about 6 to 11 cycles was performed with a sample-barcoded 5' primer and a J-beta primer mix. A template-switch 5' adaptor carrying 12 random nucleotides introduced a unique molecular identifier onto each TCR beta cDNA molecule. At least 2.5 million CDR3-containing paired-end reads were obtained from each sample. First-strand cDNA was synthesized from all RNA with the Mint cDNA synthesis kit, primed by a TRBC-specific oligonucleotide. Following uracil-DNA glycosylase treatment, a first 18-cycle PCR with universal primers M1SS and BC2_uni_R was performed on all cDNA. Under the source paper's analysis protocol: Normalization of each sample was performed by random selection of 1 million high-quality reads, each carrying a distinct molecular identifier. Instead of being binned into consensus sequences, reads that shared molecular identifiers were thrown out. MiTCR, set to a Q25 quality threshold and the strictest error-elimination algorithm, was used for CDR3 identification, clonotype clustering and error correction. A nonparametric unseen species model with Euler transformation was used to estimate a lower bound on total TCR beta diversity. Using fastp trimming at Q25 and MiXCR clonotype assembly, TCRdb reanalyzed the public sequencing data and kept in-frame beta chains. Every entry covers one CDR3 protein and lists the most common genes and DNA from its rows. It is TCRdb's table, rather than the study itself, that gives the V and J calls and clone size. This sample comprises hundreds of thousands of distinct CDR3 sequences, around 50% of them detected only once. The ten largest clonotypes hold about 13% of the sample.

On the study overall, not on this receptor specifically: There was a strong correlation between observed TCR beta diversity and the percentage of naive T cells measured by flow cytometry. The long-lived group showed more naive CD4+ T cells, fewer expanded clones and increased TCR diversity than the aged group, suggesting age selection. As age increased, observed TCR beta diversity per million T cells dropped in a roughly linear way, and a significant reduction was already evident by age roughly 36. Since profiling was done on bulk unsorted PBMCs, naive and antigen-experienced compartments could not be conclusively compared. Estimates of total diversity based on one million sequenced T cells were regarded as lower bounds and as underestimates. The CMV infection status of donors was not known, potentially confounding age-related changes in expanded clonotypes.

The donors were roughly 40 Caucasian individuals from Russia, aged roughly 6 to 90 years, who were systemically healthy. Each donor gave roughly 9.5 milliliters of peripheral blood, collected into EDTA-treated Vacutainer tubes. Ficoll-Paque density-gradient centrifugation was used to isolate PBMCs, with at least 6.5 million obtained per sample. Trizol reagent was used to extract total RNA from PBMCs, with at least 6 micrograms per sample. For every donor, flow cytometry on a PBMC aliquot measured the percentage of naive CD45RAhigh/CD27high T cells. The CDR3, from cysteine to phenylalanine, totals 14 residues. The DNA shown is the 42-base CDR3, in frame from base 1. The V end loses 1 base and the J end loses 2 bases, and a stretch of 7 bases separates them. According to the germline V gene, CDR1 reads SGHDN and CDR2 reads FVKESK.

The origin of this receptor is a woman at least 80 years old in good health. The V and J genes are TRBV14 and TRBJ2-3, with the identity of the D gene unclear. The source material was blood. The DNA reads TGTGCCAGCAGCCAAGGGAAATACACAGATACGCAGTATTTT. This is translated as CASSQGKYTDTQYF.